This paragraph covers one TCR beta chain sequence. The entry originates in a study of control samples from healthy donors and cancer patients. Measured with immunoSEQ multiplex PCR; TCRdb has only the in-frame clones, and not every one. The sample has about 120,000 clones, roughly 91% seen once. Germline V CDR1 and CDR2: GTSNPN, SVGIG (reference sequence). This CDR3 spans 15 amino acids. V shed 3 bases, J shed 10 bases, and the junction held 13 bases outside the gene matches. Sequenced: PBMCs. This receptor was identified in a man in his fifties or sixties with head and neck cancer. The chain is built from TRBV30 and TRBJ1-4, with 8 positions matching TRBD1. The CDR3, as DNA: TGTGCCTGGAGCCGTCGACAGGGGCCGGTGACAAAACTGTTTTTT. This codes for CAWSRRQGPVTKLFF.